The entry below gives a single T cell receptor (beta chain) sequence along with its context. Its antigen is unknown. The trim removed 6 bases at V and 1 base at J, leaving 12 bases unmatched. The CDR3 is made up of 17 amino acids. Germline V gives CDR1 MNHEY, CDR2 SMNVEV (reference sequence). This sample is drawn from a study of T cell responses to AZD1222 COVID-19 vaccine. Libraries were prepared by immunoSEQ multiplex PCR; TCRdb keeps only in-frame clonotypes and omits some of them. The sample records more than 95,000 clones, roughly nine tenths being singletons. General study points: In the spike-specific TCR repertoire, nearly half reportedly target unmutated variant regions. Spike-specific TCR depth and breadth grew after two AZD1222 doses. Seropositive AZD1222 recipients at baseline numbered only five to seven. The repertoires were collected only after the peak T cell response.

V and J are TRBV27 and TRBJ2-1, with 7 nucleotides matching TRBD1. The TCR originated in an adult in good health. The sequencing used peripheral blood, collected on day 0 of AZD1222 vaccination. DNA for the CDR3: TGTGCCAGCAGGATCGACAGGGACCCCTTTTCCTACAATGAGCAGTTCTTC. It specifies CASRIDRDPFSYNEQFF.